This TCR beta chain is from a study of T cell clonality in common variable immunodeficiency. Donors gave roughly 5 to 8.5 ml heparinized peripheral whole blood. In its sample, this clone was seen many times. The missing CDR3 end, 3 residues past where the read stops, is filled in from the germline J gene. CDR3 size: 15 residues. V dropped 4 bases and J dropped 7; count of bases not matched to a gene: 7. CDR1 is MNHNS and CDR2 is SASEGT in the germline V gene. Clones were read by immunoSEQ multiplex PCR, and TCRdb kept only the in-frame ones, dropping some. The counts give some 28,000 clones, none of them seen only once; approximately 13% is held by the top ten.

The sequence derives from a person aged 18 to 69 in good health. V usage is TRBV6-1 and J usage is TRBJ2-2, with 9 bases matching TRBD1. Sequencing used peripheral blood mononuclear cells. The CDR3 here is CASSGWTGAGGELFF. CDR3 DNA (partial): TGTGCCAGCAGTGGCTGGACAGGGGCGGGCGGGGAG.